This TCR beta chain was captured in a study of cytomegalovirus exposure and HLA in healthy donors. Clones were sequenced by immunoSEQ multiplex PCR, and TCRdb holds only the in-frame ones, with some missing. The repertoire holds 150,000 or so clones, with roughly 89% as singletons. The CDR3 length is 13 residues. The V segment lost 8 bases and the J segment 5 bases; nucleotides outside the gene matches: 3. The germline V gene encodes CDR1 LNHDA and CDR2 SQIVND (reference sequence). The TCR originated in a woman aged 18 to 35 in good health and CMV-seropositive. This sequence joins TRBV19 and TRBJ1-5; 10 bases fit TRBD1. The material sequenced was PBMCs. CDR3 sequence (DNA): TGTGCCAGTCGGGACAGGGGACATCAGCCCCAGCATTTT. Protein: CASRDRGHQPQHF.